The 3 T cell receptor beta chains in this list originate from one sample, sequenced in a study of blood T cell repertoires in COVID-19. The assay was immunoSEQ multiplex PCR, and TCRdb's table has in-frame clones only and misses some. The sample has about 370,000 clones, around 87% seen once. Sequencing was carried out using PBMCs or T cells enriched from blood (not recorded which). Receptors originate from a man aged 18 to 35 who had recovered from COVID-19.

The chain has TRBV4-3 and TRBJ2-1, with D maybe TRBD1 (6 bases). The V end was cut by 2 bases, the J end by 7 bases, with 15 bases between. The germline V gene encodes CDR1 LGHNA and CDR2 YSLEER. The CDR3 loop spans 15 amino acids. CDR3: CASSQNGNRANEQFF. CDR3 DNA: TGCGCCAGCAGCCAAAATGGGAACAGGGCGAATGAGCAGTTCTTC.

In its sample, this clone was seen once. The V gene is TRBV10-2, the J gene TRBJ1-1, with 11 positions matching TRBD1. Unmatched junction bases numbered 2, after V lost 8 bases and J lost 3 bases. Per the germline V gene, CDR1 is WSHSY and CDR2 is SAAADI. The CDR3 covers 13 residues. The CDR3 DNA reads as TGCGCCAGCGGGGGACAGGGGGACACTGAAGCTTTCTTT. Protein: CASGGQGDTEAFF.

The chain employs TRBV15 and TRBJ2-1, with 8 bases identical to TRBD1. Germline V gene data show CDR1 as LNHNV and CDR2 as YYDKDF (reference sequence). The length of the CDR3 is 15 residues. Trimming took 0 bases from V and 2 from J; bases not matched to a gene: 0. The CDR3 region has the DNA TGTGCCACCAGCAGAGAACAGGGGGCCTACAATGAGCAGTTCTTC. Amino acids: CATSREQGAYNEQFF.